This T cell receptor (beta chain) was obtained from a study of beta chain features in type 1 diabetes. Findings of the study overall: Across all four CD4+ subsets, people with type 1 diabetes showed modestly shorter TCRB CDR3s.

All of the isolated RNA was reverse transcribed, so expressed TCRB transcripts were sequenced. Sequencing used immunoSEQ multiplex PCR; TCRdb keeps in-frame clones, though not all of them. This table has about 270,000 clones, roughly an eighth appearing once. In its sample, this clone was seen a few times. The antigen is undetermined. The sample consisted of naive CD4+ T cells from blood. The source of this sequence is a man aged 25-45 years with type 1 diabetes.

In DNA, the CDR3 is TGTGCCAGCTCACCACTTACTAGCGGGAGGGCCCTTAATGAGCAGTTCTTC. Translating it yields CASSPLTSGRALNEQFF. The V call is TRBV18, the J call TRBJ2-1, with 13 bases lining up with TRBD2. V lost 1 base, J lost 7 bases, and 7 bases stayed unmatched. Germline V lookup: CDR1 KGHSH, CDR2 LQKENI. The CDR3 runs 17 residues.